This T cell receptor (beta chain) was retrieved from a study of T cells in Graves' hyperthyroidism and ophthalmopathy. The study's findings and limits: Most clonotypes expanded in the thyroid (above 0.001) were also present in blood. Ophthalmopathy was separated from stable hyperthyroidism by a 13 V-J model. Model output signaled ophthalmopathy a median roughly 6.5 months ahead of onset.

RNA transcripts provided the source from which TCR beta CDR3 regions were amplified. First-round RT-PCR with HTBI primers amplified the TCR CDR3 region. MiXCR, run by TCRdb on the multiplex PCR reads, gives a single entry per CDR3 protein. The sample gives roughly 650,000 distinct CDR3 sequences, 16% of which show up once; 3% to 4% is in the top ten. V lost 7 bases to trimming and J lost 0 bases; unmatched junction nucleotides: 6. The CDR3 has 15 residues. CDR1 is MDHEN, CDR2 SYDVKM, per germline. Investigators excluded patients with uncontrolled infection, other autoimmune disease, pregnancy or lactation. Comments on this clonotype: Its target is not known.

What was sequenced was blood. The receptor's source is a middle-aged woman with Graves' ophthalmopathy. The J gene is TRBJ2-3, the V gene TRBV28; TRBD2 agrees at 8 bases. CDR3 in DNA: TGTGCCAGCAACCGCGGGGGGATTAGCACAGATACGCAGTATTTT. Protein sequence: CASNRGGISTDTQYF.